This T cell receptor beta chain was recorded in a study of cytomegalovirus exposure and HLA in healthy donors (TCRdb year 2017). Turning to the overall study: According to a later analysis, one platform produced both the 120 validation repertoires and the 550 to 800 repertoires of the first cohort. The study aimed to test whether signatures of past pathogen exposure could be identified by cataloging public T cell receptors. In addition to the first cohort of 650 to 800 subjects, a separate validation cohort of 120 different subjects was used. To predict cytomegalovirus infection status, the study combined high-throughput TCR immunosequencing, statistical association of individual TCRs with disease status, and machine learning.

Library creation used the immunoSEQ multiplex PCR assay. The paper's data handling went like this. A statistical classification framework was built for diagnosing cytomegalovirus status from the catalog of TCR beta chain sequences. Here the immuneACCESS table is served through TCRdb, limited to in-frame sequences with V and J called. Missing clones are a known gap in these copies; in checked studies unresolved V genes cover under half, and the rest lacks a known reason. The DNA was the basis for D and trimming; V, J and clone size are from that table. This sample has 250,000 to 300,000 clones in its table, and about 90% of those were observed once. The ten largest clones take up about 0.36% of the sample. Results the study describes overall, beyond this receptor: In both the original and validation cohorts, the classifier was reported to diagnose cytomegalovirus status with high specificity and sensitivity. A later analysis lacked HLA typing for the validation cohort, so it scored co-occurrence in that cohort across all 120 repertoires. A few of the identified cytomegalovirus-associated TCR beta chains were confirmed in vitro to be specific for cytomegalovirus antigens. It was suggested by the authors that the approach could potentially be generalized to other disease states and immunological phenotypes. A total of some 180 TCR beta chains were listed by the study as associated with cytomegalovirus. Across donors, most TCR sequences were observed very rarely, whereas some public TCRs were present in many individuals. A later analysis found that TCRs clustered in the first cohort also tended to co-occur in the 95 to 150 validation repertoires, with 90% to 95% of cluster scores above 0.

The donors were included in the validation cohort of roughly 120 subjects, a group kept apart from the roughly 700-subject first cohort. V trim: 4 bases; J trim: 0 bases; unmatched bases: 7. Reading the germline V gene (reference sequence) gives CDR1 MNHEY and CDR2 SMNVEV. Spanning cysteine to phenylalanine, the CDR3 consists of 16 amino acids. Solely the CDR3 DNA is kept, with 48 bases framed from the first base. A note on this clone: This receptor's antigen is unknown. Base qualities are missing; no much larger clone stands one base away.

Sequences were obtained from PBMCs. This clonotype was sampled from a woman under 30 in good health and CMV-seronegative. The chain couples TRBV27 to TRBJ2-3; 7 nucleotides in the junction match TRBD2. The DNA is TGTGCCAGCAGTTGGGAGGGGCTGGTGAGCACAGATACGCAGTATTTT. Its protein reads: CASSWEGLVSTDTQYF.